These 23 T cell receptor beta chains came from one sample sequenced in a study of T cells in localized non-small cell lung cancer. Only in-frame clones appear in the TCRdb table, and some are missing; sequencing was by immunoSEQ multiplex PCR. Of roughly 1,500 clones in the sample, roughly 36% were seen once. Material: lung tumor tissue, obtained before any cancer treatment. These receptors all come from a female donor aged 60 or older with stage I lung adenocarcinoma.

This chain connects TRBV18 to TRBJ2-1, with D hard to call. Germline V CDR1 and CDR2: KGHSH, LQKENI. This CDR3 spans 16 amino acids. V dropped 1 base and J dropped 6 bases, with 16 bases sitting between them. CDR3 DNA sequence: TGTGCCAGCTCACCACGCCCTCAGGCGAAGTCCAATGAGCAGTTCTTC. Translating it yields CASSPRPQAKSNEQFF.

This clone was counted a few times. The chain carries TRBV11-3 and TRBJ1-1; D remains ambiguous. The CDR3 covers 15 residues. The V gene lost 5 bases and the J gene lost 4 bases, with 17 bases spanning the gap. Germline values: CDR1 SGHNT, CDR2 YENEEA. This CDR3 is CASSHALGRSTEAFF. DNA of the CDR3: TGTGCCAGCAGCCACGCCCTAGGGAGGAGCACTGAAGCTTTCTTT.

This CDR3 reads CASSNSGWDSPLHF. CDR3 DNA sequence: TGCGCCAGCAGCAACTCAGGGTGGGATTCACCCCTCCACTTT. The chain uses TRBV5-1 and TRBJ1-6; TRBD1 is a possible D gene (5 bases). This CDR3 contains 14 residues. Germline CDR1 reads SGHRS; CDR2 reads YFSETQ. The ends were cut back, 4 bases at V and 8 bases at J, with 13 bases in the middle.

This clone was counted only a few times. The chain has TRBV19 and TRBJ1-1, with D tentatively TRBD1 (6 bases). The V gene's germline CDR1 is LNHDA and CDR2 SQIVND (reference sequence). The V end was cut by 5 bases, the J end by 4 bases, with 14 bases between. The CDR3 runs 14 residues. The DNA of the CDR3 is TGTGCCAGTAGTCCAGGTCAGGGGTCCACTGAAGCTTTCTTT. It translates to CASSPGQGSTEAFF. Filled out from reference TRBV19 and TRBJ1-1, the complete variable domain reads DGGITQSPKYLFRKEGQNVTLSCEQNLNHDAMYWYRQDPGQGLRLIYYSQIVNDFQKGDIAEGYSVSREKKESFPLTVTSAQKNPTAFYLCASSPGQGSTEAFFGQGTRLTVV.

V and J are TRBV18 and TRBJ2-5, with D possibly TRBD2 on 6 matching bases. Germline loops: CDR1 KGHSH, CDR2 LQKENI. CDR3 size: 13 residues. The V gene lost 1 base and the J gene lost 5 bases, with 8 bases spanning the gap. CDR3 DNA sequence: TGTGCCAGCTCACCACAGGGGAGGGAGACCCAGTACTTC. It translates to CASSPQGRETQYF.

The V call is TRBV19, the J call TRBJ2-3; D unresolved. This CDR3 is built from 14 residues. The V gene lost 7 bases and the J gene lost 1 base, with 12 bases spanning the gap. The V gene's germline CDR1 is LNHDA and CDR2 SQIVND (reference sequence). CDR3 residues: CASKDNLGTDTQYF. The CDR3 nucleotides are TGTGCCAGTAAAGACAACTTGGGCACAGATACGCAGTATTTT.

Judged by abundance, this clone is medium-sized. The rearrangement uses TRBV11-1 and TRBJ2-3; 7 nucleotides line up with TRBD2. CDR1 SGHAT and CDR2 FQDESV come from the germline V gene (reference sequence). The ends lost 6 bases at V and 3 bases at J; junction bases unmatched: 9. The CDR3 loop spans 15 amino acids. The CDR3 is CASRRTTSETDTQYF. CDR3 in DNA: TGTGCCAGCAGGCGAACTACTAGCGAGACAGATACGCAGTATTTT.

This chain joins TRBV11-3 and TRBJ1-2, with D perhaps matching TRBD1 (5 bases). The CDR3 length is 15 residues. The V end was cut by 3 bases, the J end by 7 bases, with 18 bases between. Germline lookup yields CDR1 SGHNT and CDR2 YENEEA. CDR3 coding DNA: TGTGCCAGCAGCTTGAAGGGCAGGGAGGATGCTGGCTACACCTTC. This sequence encodes CASSLKGREDAGYTF.

The chain carries TRBV19 and TRBJ2-7; D possibly corresponds to TRBD1 (6 bases). CDR3 size: 13 residues. The germline gives CDR1 LNHDA, CDR2 SQIVND (reference sequence). V gave up 4 bases and J gave up 7 bases, with 14 bases separating them. CDR3 DNA: TGTGCCAGTAGTACCTCAGGGGCCTGGGAGCAGTACTTC. Residues: CASSTSGAWEQYF.

This clone has only a few counts. The V gene is TRBV11-3, the J gene TRBJ2-1; TRBD2 agrees at 12 bases. The CDR3 is 15 residues long. Germline CDR1 SGHNT, CDR2 YENEEA. V gave up 4 bases and J gave up 5 bases; unmatched junction bases: 3. The CDR3 DNA is TGTGCCAGCAGCTCGGGACTAGCGGGCCACAATGAGCAGTTCTTC. It specifies CASSSGLAGHNEQFF. The full variable domain, rest sourced from reference TRBV11-3 and TRBJ2-1, is EAGVVQSPRYKIIEKKQPVAFWCNPISGHNTLYWYLQNLGQGPELLIRYENEEAVDDSQLPKDRFSAERLKGVDSTLKIQPAELGDSAVYLCASSSGLAGHNEQFFGPGTRLTVL.

This clone was counted only a few times. The chain uses TRBV11-3 and TRBJ1-1; D remains ambiguous. Germline lookup yields CDR1 SGHNT and CDR2 YENEEA. This CDR3 has 14 amino acids. V was clipped by 5 bases and J by 4 bases, with 14 bases between them. CDR3 region: CASSPDGYLTEAFF. The CDR3 DNA reads as TGTGCCAGCAGCCCGGACGGCTATCTCACTGAAGCTTTCTTT.

The chain has TRBV6-8 and TRBJ2-3, with D possibly matching TRBD1 (6 bases). There are 14 residues in the CDR3. Germline CDR1 MNHGY, CDR2 SAAAGT. V shed 6 bases and J shed 1 base, with 11 bases lying between them. CDR3 amino acids: CASSRRGGTDTQYF. Written as DNA, the CDR3 is TGTGCCAGCAGCCGCAGGGGAGGCACAGATACGCAGTATTTT.

This sequence joins TRBV28 and TRBJ2-6; D gene unclear. CDR3 size: 13 residues. Trimming took 5 bases from V and 0 from J, leaving 2 bases between them. Looked up from germline, CDR1 is MDHEN and CDR2 is SYDVKM. The CDR3 sequence is CASSDSGANVLTF. The CDR3 nucleotides are TGTGCCAGCAGTGACTCTGGGGCCAACGTCCTGACTTTC.

This clone showed up just once. The chain is built from TRBV19 and TRBJ2-3; the D gene is possibly TRBD1 (6 bases). The germline V gene encodes CDR1 LNHDA and CDR2 SQIVND (reference sequence). This CDR3 has 13 amino acids. The germline V and J ends were trimmed by 9 bases and 2 bases, with 12 bases remaining between them. The CDR3 DNA reads TGTGCCAGCCGGGACATATACACAGATACGCAGTATTTT. Its protein is CASRDIYTDTQYF.

This clone was seen more than once but under ten times. V usage is TRBV9 and J usage is TRBJ2-1; D may be TRBD1 (5 bases). V lost 4 bases to trimming and J lost 3 bases, with 14 bases between them. This CDR3 is built from 15 residues. Germline CDR1 and CDR2: SGDLS and YYNGEE. The CDR3 coding sequence is TGTGCCAGCAGCCGCGATCAGGGTGGCTACAATGAGCAGTTCTTC. It translates to CASSRDQGGYNEQFF.

This rearrangement joins TRBV12-5 to TRBJ1-1; D is undetermined. The germline V gene encodes CDR1 LGHNT and CDR2 FRNRAP. The CDR3 is 11 residues long. The CDR3 protein is CATYSGTEAFF. In nucleotides, the CDR3 is TGTGCCACTTACTCGGGAACTGAAGCTTTCTTT.

The chain combines TRBV9 with TRBJ1-6; D not certain. This CDR3 spans 13 amino acids. V lost 5 bases, J lost 8 bases, and 11 bases lay in between. Germline assignment: CDR1 SGDLS and CDR2 YYNGEE. CDR3 residues: CASSPEQDSPLHF. DNA for the CDR3: TGTGCCAGCAGTCCGGAGCAGGATTCACCCCTCCACTTT.

The gene calls are TRBV29-1 and TRBJ1-1; no reliable D call. V gave up 6 bases and J gave up 2 bases, with 16 bases separating them. This CDR3 is built from 14 residues. Germline assignment: CDR1 SQVTM and CDR2 ANQGSEA. The CDR3 nucleotides read TGCAGCGTGGCAGGACTTGCGGGAAACACTGAAGCTTTCTTT. Its translation: CSVAGLAGNTEAFF.

This clone was counted between two and nine times. This sequence joins TRBV19 and TRBJ2-1; D not resolved. The CDR3 totals 13 residues. Germline V gives CDR1 LNHDA, CDR2 SQIVND (reference sequence). V dropped 7 bases and J dropped 9 bases, with 16 bases sitting between them. The DNA of the CDR3 is TGTGCCAGTAATCTAGTCGGGTTCCGTGAGCAGTTCTTC. Translated: CASNLVGFREQFF.

The chain carries TRBV9 and TRBJ2-1, with 7 bases fitting TRBD2. Germline CDR1 reads SGDLS; CDR2 reads YYNGEE. The CDR3 contains 16 residues. Losses at the gene ends were 4 bases for V and 9 bases for J; bases not matched to a gene: 16. The CDR3 DNA follows: TGTGCCAGCAGCTCGGGGGGAACTAGCGTGGTCGGTGAGCAGTTCTTC. It codes for CASSSGGTSVVGEQFF.

This clone was counted a few times. V gene TRBV9 combines with J gene TRBJ2-3, with D possibly TRBD1 on 6 matching bases. Trimming cost V 0 bases and J 5 bases, with 13 bases left between them. This CDR3 region has 15 residues. Per the germline V gene, CDR1 is SGDLS and CDR2 is YYNGEE. This CDR3 is CASSVVGAQGDTQYF. The CDR3 DNA sequence: TGTGCCAGCAGCGTAGTGGGGGCGCAGGGAGATACGCAGTATTTT.

The V call is TRBV6-8, the J call TRBJ2-5; tentative D call: TRBD2 (6 bases). The CDR3 extends over 16 amino acids. V lost 2 bases, J lost 0 bases, and 13 bases lay in between. Germline V lookup: CDR1 MNHGY, CDR2 SAAAGT. CDR3 region: CASSYRGTGYQETQYF. The CDR3 DNA sequence: TGTGCCAGCAGTTACCGTGGGACTGGGTACCAAGAGACCCAGTACTTC.

This clone came up once. The chain has TRBV19 and TRBJ1-1, with 9 bases that match TRBD1. CDR1 LNHDA and CDR2 SQIVND come from the germline V gene (reference sequence). This CDR3 has 13 residues. V gave up 8 bases and J gave up 6 bases; unmatched junction bases: 7. CDR3 nucleotide sequence: TGTGCCAGTGCGGGACAGGGTCTATCTGAAGCTTTCTTT. It yields the protein CASAGQGLSEAFF.